Sequencing of this T cell receptor beta chain was carried out in a study of blood T cells in healthy people across ages (dated by TCRdb to the mid-2010s). Study-level background: In model experiments, roughly one uniquely barcoded TCR beta cDNA molecule per two T cells was captured by template switching. Using deep sequencing normalized with unique cDNA molecular identifiers, the study measured how TCR beta repertoire diversity changes with age. Donors were grouped into four age groups: young (average about 15 years), middle-aged (approximately 41), aged (about 60) and long-lived (82). To avoid experimental bias, donors of different ages were spread randomly across the sequencing lanes. For two donors (one aged 18 to 29 and one aged 80 or older), the study analyzed two additional independent replicas of 1 million unique cDNA reads from the same blood draw.

Donors were a few dozen systemically healthy Caucasian individuals from Russia aged about 6 to 100 years. Roughly 10 milliliters of peripheral blood were collected from each donor into EDTA-treated Vacutainer tubes. Ficoll-Paque density-gradient centrifugation was used to isolate PBMCs, with at least 7 million per sample. Trizol reagent was used to extract total RNA from PBMCs, with at least 5 micrograms per sample. For every donor, flow cytometry on a PBMC aliquot measured the percentage of naive CD45RAhigh/CD27high T cells. Comment on this clonotype: Its antigen target is currently unknown. Base-call qualities are not available, and no considerably larger clone is one nucleotide away.

The CDR3 contains 16 residues, cysteine and phenylalanine counted. Left in the record is the CDR3 DNA by itself, 48 bases read in frame from the first base. CDR1 LGHDT and CDR2 YNNKEL were looked up in the germline V gene (reference sequence). Receptors were amplified or captured by 5' RACE. The sequencer was an Illumina HiSeq 2500. A second PCR of roughly 7 to 11 cycles was performed with a sample-barcoded 5' primer and a J-beta primer mix. A template-switch 5' adaptor carrying 12 random nucleotides introduced a unique molecular identifier onto each TCR beta cDNA molecule. Each sample yielded at least 3 million CDR3-containing paired-end reads. All of the RNA was converted into first-strand cDNA using the Mint cDNA synthesis kit, with a TRBC-specific oligonucleotide serving as the primer. After uracil-DNA glycosylase treatment, a first 18-cycle PCR used universal primers M1SS and BC2_uni_R on all cDNA. The source study handled its data this way. For normalization, 1 million high-quality reads were randomly selected from each sample, with every read carrying a distinct molecular identifier. Reads sharing molecular identifiers were discarded rather than binned into consensus sequences. CDR3 identification, clonotype clustering and error correction used MiTCR with a Q25 quality threshold and the strictest error-elimination algorithm. A nonparametric unseen species model with Euler transformation was used to estimate a lower bound on total TCR beta diversity. The public reads were reanalyzed by TCRdb: fastp trimming at Q25, MiXCR alignment, in-frame beta chains only. A single entry per CDR3 protein holds the most common genes and DNA from its merged rows. TCRdb, not the authors, supplied the V and J calls. This sample has under 1 million distinct CDR3 sequences in its table, and about 42% of those were observed once. The leading ten clones occupy 15% to 25% of the sample.

Overall study outcomes, separate from this receptor: Compared with the aged group, the long-lived group had more naive CD4+ T cells, fewer expanded clones and increased TCR diversity, suggesting age selection. Observed TCR beta diversity per million T cells fell roughly linearly with age, and a significant reduction was already apparent by age roughly 41. Bulk unsorted PBMC profiling prevented conclusive comparison of naive and antigen-experienced compartments. A strong correlation was found between observed TCR beta diversity and the percentage of naive T cells measured by flow cytometry. Estimates of total diversity from one million sequenced T cells were regarded as lower bounds and underestimates. Donor CMV infection status was unknown, potentially confounding age-related changes in expanded clonotypes.

Sequenced: blood. The receptor chain draws on TRBV3-1 and TRBJ2-1; TRBD1 fits 8 bases in the junction. The closer fit of TRBJ2-7 to the DNA end suggests the J call may be wrong. The clonotype comes from a man between 60 and 75 years old in good health. The DNA sequence follows: TGTGCCAGCAGCCAAGAAGAGGACAGGGCTCGTCGAGAGCAGTACTTC. This sequence encodes CASSQEEDRARREQYF.